What follows are 8 T cell receptor beta chains derived from one specimen sequenced in a study of OX40 agonist ivuxolimab in advanced cancers. TCRdb keeps only in-frame clones here, not all; method: immunoSEQ multiplex PCR. Among tens of thousands of clones listed, 90% were seen once. The sequencing used CD4+ or CD8+ T cells sorted from blood, collected in a trial of the OX40 agonist ivuxolimab. These receptors all stem from an adult with an advanced solid tumor such as melanoma, head and neck, liver or kidney cancer.

The table lists this clone with a count of one. The V call is TRBV18, the J call TRBJ2-5, with TRBD1 as a possible D gene (5 bases). With 2 bases removed from V and 4 bases from J, the gap between germline ends came to 11 bases. This CDR3 has 14 residues. Germline CDR1 is KGHSH and CDR2 is LQKENI. Here the CDR3 reads CASSPRGGGETQYF. DNA for the CDR3: TGTGCCAGCTCACCAAGGGGCGGTGGAGAGACCCAGTACTTC.

The chain joins TRBV28 to TRBJ2-1; perhaps TRBD2 as D (6 bases). Germline V gene sequence: CDR1 MDHEN, CDR2 SYDVKM. CDR3 length: 15 amino acids. Trimming took 1 base from V and 9 from J, leaving 16 bases between them. The CDR3 coding sequence is TGTGCCAGCAGTTTATACCGGGAGTTTTATGGTGAGCAGTTCTTC. Residues: CASSLYREFYGEQFF.

The chain couples TRBV30 to TRBJ2-5; no definite D call. Trimming took 5 bases from V and 5 from J, leaving 6 bases between them. Germline loops: CDR1 GTSNPN, CDR2 SVGIG (reference sequence). The CDR3 has 10 residues. The CDR3, as DNA: TGTGCCTGGGGCGGCGAGACCCAGTACTTC. Encoded protein: CAWGGETQYF.

This clone appeared a few times. V gene TRBV5-1 combines with J gene TRBJ1-2, with unresolved D. Deletions cut 2 bases from V and 0 bases from J, with 11 bases between. CDR3 length: 15 amino acids. Germline values: CDR1 SGHRS, CDR2 YFSETQ. CDR3 region: CASSLGSETNYGYTF. The CDR3 nucleotides are TGCGCCAGCAGCTTAGGATCGGAGACTAACTATGGCTACACCTTC.

The J gene is TRBJ2-2, the V gene TRBV9; D uncertain. V was shortened by 3 bases and J by 3 bases, with 12 bases between the two germline ends. In germline, CDR1 is SGDLS, CDR2 YYNGEE. This CDR3 is 15 amino acids long. CDR3 nucleotides: TGTGCCAGCAGCGAGGGCCCAATTGACACCGGGGAGCTGTTTTTT. Its translation is CASSEGPIDTGELFF. Complete variable domain (other parts from reference TRBV9 and TRBJ2-2): DSGVTQTPKHLITATGQRVTLRCSPRSGDLSVYWYQQSLDQGLQFLIQYYNGEERAKGNILERFSAQQFPDLHSELNLSSLELGDSALYFCASSEGPIDTGELFFGEGSRLTVL.

The chain employs TRBV6-5 and TRBJ1-1; D is undetermined. V shed 6 bases and J shed 2 bases, with 10 bases lying between them. This CDR3 comprises 13 residues. Germline-derived CDR1 and CDR2 are MNHEY and SVGAGI. The CDR3 bases are TGTGCCAGCAGGATTGGGTTTAACACTGAAGCTTTCTTT. It codes for CASRIGFNTEAFF.

The J gene is TRBJ2-1, the V gene TRBV18; D gene unclear. The germline V and J ends were trimmed by 0 bases and 2 bases, with 5 bases remaining between them. CDR1 KGHSH and CDR2 LQKENI come from the germline V gene. CDR3 length: 14 residues. The CDR3 loop is CASSPPVTYNEQFF. CDR3 coding DNA: TGTGCCAGCTCACCACCGGTCACCTACAATGAGCAGTTCTTC.

V gene TRBV7-9 combines with J gene TRBJ2-1; D call uncertain. The V end was cut by 1 base, the J end by 4 bases, with 8 bases between. This CDR3 has 14 residues. Germline CDR1 SEHNR, CDR2 FQNEAQ (reference sequence). This chain's CDR3 is CASSLEPPYNEQFF. The CDR3 DNA reads TGTGCCAGCAGCTTAGAACCCCCATACAATGAGCAGTTCTTC.